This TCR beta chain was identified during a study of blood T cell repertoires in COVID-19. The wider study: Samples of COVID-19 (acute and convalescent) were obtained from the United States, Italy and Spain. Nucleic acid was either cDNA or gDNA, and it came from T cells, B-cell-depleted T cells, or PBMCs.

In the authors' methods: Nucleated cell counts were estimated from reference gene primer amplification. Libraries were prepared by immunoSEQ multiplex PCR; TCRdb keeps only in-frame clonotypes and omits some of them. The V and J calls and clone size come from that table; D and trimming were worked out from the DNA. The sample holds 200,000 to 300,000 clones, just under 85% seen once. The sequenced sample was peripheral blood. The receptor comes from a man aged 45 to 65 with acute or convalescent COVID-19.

CDR3 in DNA: TGTGCCAGCACCCGGAGGGTTGCTGCGGCTGAAGCTTTCTTT. The encoded protein is CASTRRVAAAEAFF. V and J are TRBV5-8 and TRBJ1-1; D not resolved. V was pared by 6 bases and J by 6 bases, with 18 bases between. CDR3 length: 14 amino acids. Germline CDR1 is SGHTS and CDR2 is YDEGEE.